One TCR beta chain is described in this entry. A read error is possible here, since a much larger clone lies one base away. This record comes from a study of blood T cells in healthy people across ages. PCR was performed a second time for about 7 to 11 cycles using a sample-barcoded 5' primer and a J-beta primer mix. Using its own MiXCR run on the 5' RACE reads, TCRdb lists one record per CDR3 protein. The sample yields 800,000 or so distinct CDR3 sequences, about half seen once. Germline values: CDR1 DFQATT, CDR2 SNEGSKA (reference sequence). The ends were cut back, 6 bases at V and 15 bases at J, with 27 bases in the middle. This CDR3 has 14 residues. At least 5 micrograms of total RNA were extracted per sample.

The origin of this receptor is a man older than 75 in good health. The rearrangement links TRBV20-1 to TRBJ2-4; D might be TRBD1 (6 bases). The material sequenced was blood. The CDR3 DNA reads as TGCAGTGCCTTTCTGGACAGCTACTCCTACGAGCGGTACTTC. The encoded protein is CSAFLDSYSYERYF.